This TCR beta chain was documented in a study of blood T cell repertoires in COVID-19. As handled by the study authors: Reference gene primers were amplified, and this amplification served to estimate nucleated cell counts. This table comes from immunoSEQ multiplex PCR, and its TCRdb copy is limited to in-frame clones, with some not included. D and trimming were read from the DNA, whereas the V and J calls and clone size are those reported in that table. The sample holds 95,000 to 100,000 clones, roughly 92% seen once. This clone was observed once. CDR3 size: 15 residues. CDR1 and CDR2 from the germline V gene are KGHDR and SFDVKD. With 4 bases clipped from V and 1 base from J, the junction kept 6 bases outside the gene matches.

The source material was peripheral blood. This TCR came from a man aged 45-60 years with active COVID-19. V is TRBV24-1 and J is TRBJ2-7; TRBD2 matches at 7 bases. CDR3 amino acids: CATSEGGRRSYEQYF. In DNA, the CDR3 is TGTGCCACCAGTGAGGGAGGGAGGCGGTCCTACGAGCAGTACTTC.